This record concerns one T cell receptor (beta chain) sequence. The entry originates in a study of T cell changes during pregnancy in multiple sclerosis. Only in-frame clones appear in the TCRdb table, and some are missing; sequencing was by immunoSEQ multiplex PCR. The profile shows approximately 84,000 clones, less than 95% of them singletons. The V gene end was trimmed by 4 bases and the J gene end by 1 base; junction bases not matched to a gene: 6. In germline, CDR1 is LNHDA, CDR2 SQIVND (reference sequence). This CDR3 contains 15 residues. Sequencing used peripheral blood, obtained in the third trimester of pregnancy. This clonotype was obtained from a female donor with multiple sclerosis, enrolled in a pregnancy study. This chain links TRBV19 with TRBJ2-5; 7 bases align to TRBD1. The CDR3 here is CASSTHRDSQETQYF. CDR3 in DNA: TGTGCCAGTAGTACTCACCGGGACAGCCAAGAGACCCAGTACTTC. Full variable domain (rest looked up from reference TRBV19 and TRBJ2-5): DGGITQSPKYLFRKEGQNVTLSCEQNLNHDAMYWYRQDPGQGLRLIYYSQIVNDFQKGDIAEGYSVSREKKESFPLTVTSAQKNPTAFYLCASSTHRDSQETQYFGPGTRLLVL.